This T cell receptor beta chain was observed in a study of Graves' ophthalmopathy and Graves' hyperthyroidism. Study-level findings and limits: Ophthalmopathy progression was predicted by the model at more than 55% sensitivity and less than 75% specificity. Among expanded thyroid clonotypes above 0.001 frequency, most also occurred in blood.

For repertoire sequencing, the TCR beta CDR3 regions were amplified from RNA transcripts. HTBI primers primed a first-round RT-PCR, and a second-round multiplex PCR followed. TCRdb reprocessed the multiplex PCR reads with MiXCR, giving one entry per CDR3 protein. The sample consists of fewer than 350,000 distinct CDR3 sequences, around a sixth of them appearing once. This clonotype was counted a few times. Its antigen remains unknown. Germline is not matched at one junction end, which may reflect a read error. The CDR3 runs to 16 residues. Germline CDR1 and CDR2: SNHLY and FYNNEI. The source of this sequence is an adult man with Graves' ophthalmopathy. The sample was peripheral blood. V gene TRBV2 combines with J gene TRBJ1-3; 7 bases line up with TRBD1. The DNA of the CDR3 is TGTGCCAGCAGTGTGGGACAGCACTGGGGTGGAAACACCATATCTTTT. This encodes CASSVGQHWGGNTISF. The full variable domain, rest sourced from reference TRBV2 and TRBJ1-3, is EPEVTQTPSHQVTQMGQEVILRCVPISNHLYFYWYRQILGQKVEFLVSFYNNEISEKSEIFDDQFSVERPDGSNFTLKIRSTKLEDSAMYFCASSVGQHWGGNTISFGEGSWLTVV.